This T cell receptor beta chain emerged from a study of OX40 agonist ivuxolimab in advanced cancers. The V end was cut by 8 bases, the J end by 5 bases, with 9 bases between. Looked up from germline, CDR1 is MNHEY and CDR2 is SVGAGI. The CDR3 has 12 residues. Measured with immunoSEQ multiplex PCR; TCRdb has only the in-frame clones, and not every one. The repertoire consists of around 70,000 clones, with around 90% occurring once and the leading ten covering around 7.3%. The chain uses TRBV6-5 and TRBJ1-4; D call uncertain. The material sequenced was CD4+ or CD8+ T cells sorted from blood, taken in a trial of the OX40 agonist ivuxolimab. The source of this sequence is an adult with an advanced solid tumor such as melanoma, head and neck, liver or kidney cancer. CDR3 nucleotides: TGTGCCAGCTCCAACTTAAATGAAAAACTGTTTTTT. This gives the protein CASSNLNEKLFF.